The rows below give T cell receptor beta chains drawn from one sample of a study of identical twins. TCRdb recomputed calls from the 5' RACE reads with MiXCR, one row per CDR3 protein. This repertoire shows over 200,000 distinct CDR3 sequences, approximately 7.1% found once; its top ten account for 13% to 15%. This same sample was also taken into another study, of T cells expressing NK-cell markers.

Material for sequencing was CD8+ T cells sorted from blood. The source of these receptors is a woman under 30 in good health. Each CDR3 is given with its conserved first and last residue. Fields, in order: clone size, J gene, V gene, D gene, CDR3 DNA, CDR3 protein. The D gene is left open where the match is weak. Not all rows give a size; the values are once, few, many and, for expanded clones, a class.

few TRBJ2-1 TRBV11-1 . TGTGCCAGCAGCGACGAATATGCGGGATCTCGGAATGAGCAGTTCTTC CASSDEYAGSRNEQFF
many TRBJ2-1 TRBV12-3/TRBV12-4 . TGTGCCAGCAGACCCAAGACGAATGAGCAGTTCTTC CASRPKTNEQFF
few TRBJ1-2 TRBV5-1 . TGCGCCAGCAGCTTGTTGGCAGGGGACGGCTACACCTTC CASSLLAGDGYTF
many TRBJ2-7 TRBV12-3/TRBV12-4 . TGTGCCAGCAGTAAAGTGTGGGGGGCCTACGAGCAGTACTTC CASSKVWGAYEQYF
. TRBJ2-7 TRBV7-2 TRBD1 TGTGCCAGCAGCCAGTGGACAGGGGACCACGAGCAGTACTTC CASSQWTGDHEQYF
. TRBJ2-1 TRBV6-1 . TGTGCCAGCAGTATGCCCAGAAGGAGCAATGAGCAGTTCTTC CASSMPRRSNEQFF
few TRBJ2-7 TRBV12-3/TRBV12-4 . TGTGCCAGCAGTTTATCCAGACTACCCCCCTACGAGCAGTACTTC CASSLSRLPPYEQYF
. TRBJ2-7 TRBV20-1 . TGCAGTGCTTTCTTTGAGAGGACGGGGTCCTACGAGCAGTACTTC CSAFFERTGSYEQYF
few TRBJ1-2 TRBV14 TRBD1 TGTGCCAGCAGCCAAGGGACAGGGGGATGGTATGGCTACACCTTC CASSQGTGGWYGYTF
. TRBJ2-1 TRBV10-2 . TGCGCCAGCAGCCTGGAACCGGGACACCACAATGAGCAGTTCTTC CASSLEPGHHNEQFF
few TRBJ2-7 TRBV7-9 TRBD2 TGTGCCAGCAGCTTAGTGAAACGGGAGGGCCACGAGCAGTACTTC CASSLVKREGHEQYF
. TRBJ1-3 TRBV15 . TGTGCCACCAGCCGCCAGGCTCCTGGAAACACCATATATTTT CATSRQAPGNTIYF
. TRBJ1-1 TRBV5-1 TRBD1 TGCGCCAGCAGCTTGGATGCGGGACAGGGGGCTCTTGAAGCTTTCTTT CASSLDAGQGALEAFF
. TRBJ1-2 TRBV12-3/TRBV12-4 . TGTGCCAGCAGTTCGGGGGCAGGAGCATTCCCTAACTATGGCTACACCTTC CASSSGAGAFPNYGYTF
. TRBJ2-1 TRBV9 . TGTGCCAGCAGCCCTTATGACGGGATAAGGAATGAGCAGTTCTTC CASSPYDGIRNEQFF
. TRBJ2-7 TRBV20-1 . TGCAGTGCTAGTGACGGGGGGCAGTACTTC CSASDGGQYF
many TRBJ2-3 TRBV27 TRBD2 TGTGCCAGCGGAAATCAGCGGGAGGGCCGGGCGCAGTATTTT CASGNQREGRAQYF
. TRBJ2-7 TRBV6-1 . TGTGCCAGCAGGGGGAGGGAGGGGGACTCCTACGAGCAGTACTTC CASRGREGDSYEQYF
. TRBJ2-7 TRBV27 TRBD2 TGTGCCAGCAGCCCCGTAGCGGGAGGCCGCGAGCAGTACTTC CASSPVAGGREQYF
few TRBJ2-5 TRBV20-1 . TGCAGTGCTAGTGGGCCAGCATCGAAGGAGACCCAGTACTTC CSASGPASKETQYF